The 13 T cell receptor beta chains below come from one sample, sequenced in a study of cytomegalovirus exposure and HLA in healthy donors. PCR amplification relied on 60 Vbeta primers (plus 13 Jbeta primers). Clones were read by immunoSEQ multiplex PCR, and TCRdb kept only the in-frame ones, dropping some. The table shows tens of thousands of clones, with around 77% occurring only once. The material sequenced was PBMCs. The receptor source for this set is a man younger than 40 in good health and CMV-seronegative.

This rearrangement joins TRBV14 to TRBJ2-5, with D perhaps TRBD1 (5 bases). The V gene's germline CDR1 is SGHDN and CDR2 FVKESK. V was cut by 1 base and J by 4 bases, with 7 bases left in between. This CDR3 is 13 amino acids long. Written as DNA, the CDR3 is TGTGCCAGCAGCCAAGTGGGGCGAGAGACCCAGTACTTC. Translating gives CASSQVGRETQYF. Using reference TRBV14 and TRBJ2-5 for the parts outside the CDR3, the full variable domain is EAGVTQFPSHSVIEKGQTVTLRCDPISGHDNLYWYRRVMGKEIKFLLHFVKESKQDESGMPNNRFLAERTGGTYSTLKVQPAELEDSGVYFCASSQVGRETQYFGPGTRLLVL.

The gene calls are TRBV5-3 and TRBJ2-7; 10 bases agree with TRBD2. TRBV5-3 is an ORF, and what it does is uncertain. With V trimmed by 1 base and J by 1 base, 2 bases remained unmatched. This CDR3 comprises 15 residues. CDR3 nucleotide sequence: TGTGCCAGAAGCTTGATACTAGCGGGGTCCTACGAGCAGTACGTC. It codes for CARSLILAGSYEQYV.

The rearrangement uses TRBV2 and TRBJ1-5; 8 positions match TRBD1. There are 17 residues in the CDR3. Trimming cost V 6 bases and J 3 bases; bases outside gene matches: 13. Looked up from germline, CDR1 is SNHLY and CDR2 is FYNNEI. In nucleotides, the CDR3 is TGTGCCAGCAGGAGCCGGACAGGGAATGTTTACAATCAGCCCCAGCATTTT. Amino acid sequence: CASRSRTGNVYNQPQHF.

The chain is built from TRBV25-1 and TRBJ1-4, with a tentative D call TRBD1 (5 bases). CDR1 is MGHDK, CDR2 SYGVNS, per germline. Trimming removed 3 bases from V and 0 bases from J, with 11 bases in between. The CDR3 is 16 amino acids. The CDR3 nucleotides read TGTGCCAGCAGTGAGCTTGGACAAGCAACTAATGAAAAACTGTTTTTT. It specifies CASSELGQATNEKLFF.

This clone was seen a handful of times. The chain uses TRBV5-1 and TRBJ2-3, with 10 positions matching TRBD1. Germline CDR1 and CDR2: SGHRS and YFSETQ. V shed 4 bases and J 2 bases; nucleotides not matched to a gene: 4. The CDR3 has 15 residues. The CDR3 DNA reads TGCGCCAGCAGCCCGGGACAGGGGCACACAGATACGCAGTATTTT. Its translation: CASSPGQGHTDTQYF.

The rearrangement links TRBV9 to TRBJ1-1; 7 bases fit TRBD1. The CDR3 runs to 13 residues. Germline CDR1 reads SGDLS; CDR2 reads YYNGEE. V dropped 4 bases and J dropped 4; count of bases not matched to a gene: 4. The CDR3 DNA reads TGTGCCAGCAGCCCCACAGGGGTCACTGAAGCTTTCTTT. It codes for CASSPTGVTEAFF.

This chain joins TRBV7-2 and TRBJ1-3, with D possibly matching TRBD1 (6 bases). V shed 1 base and J shed 6 bases, with 10 bases lying between them. The CDR3 runs to 14 residues. Germline CDR1 SGHTA, CDR2 FQGNSA. The CDR3 nucleotides read TGTGCCAGCAGCTTAGGCAGGGGCCCAAACACCATATATTTT. Translating gives CASSLGRGPNTIYF.

This clone was counted a single time. V gene TRBV18 combines with J gene TRBJ1-1; possible D gene TRBD1, 5 bases. CDR1 KGHSH and CDR2 LQKENI come from the germline V gene. The CDR3 is made up of 13 amino acids. The V and J ends lost 3 bases and 6 bases respectively, with 11 bases between them. This CDR3 reads CASSPGPIPEAFF. DNA of the CDR3: TGTGCCAGCTCACCGGGGCCTATCCCTGAAGCTTTCTTT.

This chain links TRBV5-1 with TRBJ2-2; no clear D. Germline V gives CDR1 SGHRS, CDR2 YFSETQ. The length of the CDR3 is 14 residues. V lost 0 bases to trimming and J lost 2 bases, with 5 bases between them. The CDR3 sequence is CASSLGHNTGELFF. The CDR3 DNA is TGCGCCAGCAGCTTGGGACACAACACCGGGGAGCTGTTTTTT.

A single count supports this clone. The chain has TRBV7-8 and TRBJ2-2; 13 nucleotides align to TRBD2. Germline trimming cut 5 bases from V and 6 bases from J; bases unmatched to any gene: 6. The CDR3 has 16 residues. CDR1 SGHVS and CDR2 FQNEAQ come from the germline V gene. The CDR3 DNA reads TGTGCCAGCAGCCATGGACTAGCGGGAGTCGCCGGGGAGCTGTTTTTT. It translates to CASSHGLAGVAGELFF.

The chain has TRBV11-3 and TRBJ2-1; TRBD2 matches 9 bases. Germline CDR1 reads SGHNT; CDR2 reads YENEEA. Trimming removed 5 bases from V and 12 bases from J; junction bases left unmatched: 14. This CDR3 has 15 amino acids. CDR3 amino acids: CASSHLVGTSLVQFF. For the CDR3, the DNA is TGTGCCAGCAGCCACCTTGTCGGGACTAGCTTGGTGCAGTTCTTC. The whole variable domain, filled in from reference TRBV11-3 and TRBJ2-1, reads EAGVVQSPRYKIIEKKQPVAFWCNPISGHNTLYWYLQNLGQGPELLIRYENEEAVDDSQLPKDRFSAERLKGVDSTLKIQPAELGDSAVYLCASSHLVGTSLVQFFGPGTRLTVL.

The rearrangement uses TRBV27 and TRBJ2-1, with D maybe TRBD2 (5 bases). With 5 bases removed from V and 0 bases from J, the gap between germline ends came to 5 bases. Looked up from germline, CDR1 is MNHEY and CDR2 is SMNVEV (reference sequence). The CDR3 is made up of 13 amino acids. CDR3 nucleotides: TGTGCCAGCAGTACTAGCTCCTACAATGAGCAGTTCTTC. Translating gives CASSTSSYNEQFF.

This clone came up once. The chain is built from TRBV18 and TRBJ2-1, with D perhaps TRBD2 (6 bases). This CDR3 is built from 19 residues. Per the germline V gene, CDR1 is KGHSH and CDR2 is LQKENI. V was pared by 1 base and J by 7 bases, with 26 bases between. In nucleotides, the CDR3 is TGTGCCAGCTCACCACAGTCGGGGGTTCGGGGTCTTGTGGAGAATGAGCAGTTCTTC. It encodes CASSPQSGVRGLVENEQFF.